This T cell receptor beta chain was sequenced in a study of T cells in women clearing cervical HPV infection. On this clone: The sequence runs out 3 residues before the end of the CDR3; the remainder is reconstructed from the germline J gene.

Looked up from germline, CDR1 is SNHLY and CDR2 is FYNNEI. This CDR3 has 14 amino acids. The assay was immunoSEQ multiplex PCR, and TCRdb's table has in-frame clones only and misses some. In total, the table holds some 50,000 clones. The rearrangement links TRBV2 to TRBJ1-1; D unresolved. The sample consisted of blood buffy coat. The clonotype originates from a woman between 18 and 69 years old with a cervical HPV16 infection that either progressed to CIN3+ or cleared (not recorded which). CDR3 DNA, as far as it was read: TGTGCCAGCAGCACTCAAAGGACTGGGGTCGAA. Its protein product is CASSTQRTGVE. The entire CDR3 reads CASSTQRTGVEAFF.